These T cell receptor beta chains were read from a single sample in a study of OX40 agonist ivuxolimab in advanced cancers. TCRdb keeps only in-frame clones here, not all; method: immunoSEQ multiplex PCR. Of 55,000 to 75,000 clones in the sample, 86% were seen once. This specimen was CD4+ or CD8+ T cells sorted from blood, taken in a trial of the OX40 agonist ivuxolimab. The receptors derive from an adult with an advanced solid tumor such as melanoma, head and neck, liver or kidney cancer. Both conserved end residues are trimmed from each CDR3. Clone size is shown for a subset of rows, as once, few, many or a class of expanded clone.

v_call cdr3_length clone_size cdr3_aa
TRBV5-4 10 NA ASSFPGDIQY
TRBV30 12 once AWTPRASGNTIY
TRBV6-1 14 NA ASSVDRDGGRYGYT
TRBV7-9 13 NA ASSLLGLGNTEAF
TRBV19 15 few ASSSLSGRVVDNEQF
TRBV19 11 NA ASKPIREEKAF
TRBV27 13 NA ASSSPGAAGYEQY
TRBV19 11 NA ASSVAQNTEAF
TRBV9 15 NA ASSSRRDRGPTYEQY
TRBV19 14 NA ASSRDRGTNNYGYT
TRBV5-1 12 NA ASSPTKADYEQY
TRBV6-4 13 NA ASSERGGSTGELF
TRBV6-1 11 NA ASPGDFAYEQY
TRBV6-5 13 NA ASSYSTGGLYEQY
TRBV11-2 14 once ASSPLDRGAKNIQY
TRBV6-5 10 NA ASIVENREQY
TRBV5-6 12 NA ASSLGRNYYGYT
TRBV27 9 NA ASSSGDGYT
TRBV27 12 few ASSLSGQGYGYT
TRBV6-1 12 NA ASSESEGGYGYT
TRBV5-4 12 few ASSFSAGGNTIY
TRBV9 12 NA ASSVRETSGELF
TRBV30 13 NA AWSGQGTSGNEQF
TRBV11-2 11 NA ASSAQTPYGYT
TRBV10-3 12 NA AASTSGGTDTQY
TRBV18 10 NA ATHGSGNTIY
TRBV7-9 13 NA ASSLSTGWADTQY
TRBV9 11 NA ASSTESYNEQF
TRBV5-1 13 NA ASSPDRGGGYEQY
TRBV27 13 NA ASSWDRAGTGELF
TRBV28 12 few ASSLSRQNYGYT
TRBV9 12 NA ASSVTVSGNTIY